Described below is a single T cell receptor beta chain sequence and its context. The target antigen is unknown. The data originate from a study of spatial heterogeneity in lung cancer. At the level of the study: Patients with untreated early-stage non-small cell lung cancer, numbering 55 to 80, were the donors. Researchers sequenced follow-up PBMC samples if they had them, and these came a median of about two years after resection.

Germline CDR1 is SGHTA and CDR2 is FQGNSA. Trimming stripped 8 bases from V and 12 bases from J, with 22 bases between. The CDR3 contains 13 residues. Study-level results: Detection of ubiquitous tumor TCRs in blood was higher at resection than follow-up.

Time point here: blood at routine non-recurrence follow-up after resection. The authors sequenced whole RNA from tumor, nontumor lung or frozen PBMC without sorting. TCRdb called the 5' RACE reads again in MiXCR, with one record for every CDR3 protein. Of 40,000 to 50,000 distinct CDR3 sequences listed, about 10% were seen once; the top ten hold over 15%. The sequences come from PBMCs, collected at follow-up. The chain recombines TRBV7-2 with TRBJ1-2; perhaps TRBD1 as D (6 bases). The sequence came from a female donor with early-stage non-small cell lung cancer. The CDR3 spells CASLTPGTKTHTF. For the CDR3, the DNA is TGTGCCAGCCTAACACCCGGGACAAAAACTCACACCTTC.